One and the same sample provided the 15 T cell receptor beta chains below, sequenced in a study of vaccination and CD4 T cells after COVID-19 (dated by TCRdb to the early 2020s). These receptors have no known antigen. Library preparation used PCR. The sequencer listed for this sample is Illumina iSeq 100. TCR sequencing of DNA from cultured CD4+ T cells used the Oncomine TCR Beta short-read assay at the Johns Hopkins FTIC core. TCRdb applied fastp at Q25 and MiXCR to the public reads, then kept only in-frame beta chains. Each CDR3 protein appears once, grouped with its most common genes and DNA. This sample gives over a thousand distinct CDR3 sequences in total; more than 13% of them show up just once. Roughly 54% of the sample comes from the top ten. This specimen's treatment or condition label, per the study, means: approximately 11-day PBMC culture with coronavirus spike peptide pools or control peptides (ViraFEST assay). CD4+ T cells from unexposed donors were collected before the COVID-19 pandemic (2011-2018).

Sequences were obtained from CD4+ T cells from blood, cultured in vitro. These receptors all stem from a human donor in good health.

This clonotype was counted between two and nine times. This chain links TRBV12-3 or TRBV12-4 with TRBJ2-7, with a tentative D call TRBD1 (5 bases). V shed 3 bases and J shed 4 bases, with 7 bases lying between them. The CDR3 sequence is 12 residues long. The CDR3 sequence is CASSFAGYEQYF. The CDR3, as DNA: TGTGCCAGCAGTTTCGCAGGGTACGAGCAGTACTTC.

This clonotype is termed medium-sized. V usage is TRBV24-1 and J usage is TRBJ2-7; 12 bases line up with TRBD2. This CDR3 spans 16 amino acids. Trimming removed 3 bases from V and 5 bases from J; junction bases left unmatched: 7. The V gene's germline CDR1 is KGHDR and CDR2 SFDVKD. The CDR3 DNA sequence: TGTGCCACCAGTGATCCCCTAGCGGGAGGGATCCACGAGCAGTACTTC. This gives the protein CATSDPLAGGIHEQYF.

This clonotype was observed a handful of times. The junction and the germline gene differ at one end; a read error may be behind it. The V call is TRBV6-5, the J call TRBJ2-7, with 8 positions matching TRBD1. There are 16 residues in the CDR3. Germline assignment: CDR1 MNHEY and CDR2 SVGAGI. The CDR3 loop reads CASSHSGQGPNYEQYF. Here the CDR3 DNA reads TGTGCCAGCAGTCACTCCGGACAGGGTCCCAACTACGAGCAGTACTTC.

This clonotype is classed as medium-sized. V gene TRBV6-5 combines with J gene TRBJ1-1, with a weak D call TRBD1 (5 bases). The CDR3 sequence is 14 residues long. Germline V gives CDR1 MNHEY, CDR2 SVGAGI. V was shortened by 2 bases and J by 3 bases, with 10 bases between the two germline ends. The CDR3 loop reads CASSYGGGYTEAFF. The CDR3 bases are TGTGCCAGCAGTTACGGTGGGGGTTACACTGAAGCTTTCTTT.

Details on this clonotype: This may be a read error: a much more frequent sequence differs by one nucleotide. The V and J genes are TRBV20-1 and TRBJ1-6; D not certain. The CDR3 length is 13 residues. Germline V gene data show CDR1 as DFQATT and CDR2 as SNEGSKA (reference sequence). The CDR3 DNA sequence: TGCAGTGCTAGTCTGGGAGGTAATTCACCCCCCCACTTT. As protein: CSASLGGNSPPHF.

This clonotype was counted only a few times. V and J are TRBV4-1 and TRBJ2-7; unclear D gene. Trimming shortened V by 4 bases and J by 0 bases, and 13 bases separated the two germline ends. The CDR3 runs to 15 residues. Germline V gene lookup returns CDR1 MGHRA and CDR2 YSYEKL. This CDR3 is CASSRDQLRSYEQYF. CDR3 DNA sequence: TGCGCCAGCAGCCGAGACCAGCTTCGCTCCTACGAGCAGTACTTC.

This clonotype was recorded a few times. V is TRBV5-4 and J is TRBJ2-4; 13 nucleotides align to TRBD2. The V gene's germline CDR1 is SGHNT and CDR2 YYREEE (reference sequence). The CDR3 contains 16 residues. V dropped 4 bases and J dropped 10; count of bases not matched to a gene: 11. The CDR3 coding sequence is TGTGCCAGCAGCCCGGGAGGGACTAGCGGGGATGGGATTCAGTACTTC. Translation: CASSPGGTSGDGIQYF.

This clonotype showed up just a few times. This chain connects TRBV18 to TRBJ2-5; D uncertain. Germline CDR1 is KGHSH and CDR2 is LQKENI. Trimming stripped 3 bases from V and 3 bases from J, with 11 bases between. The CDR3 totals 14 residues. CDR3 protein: CASSPSARKETQYF. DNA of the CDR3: TGTGCCAGCTCACCCTCTGCCAGGAAAGAGACCCAGTACTTC.

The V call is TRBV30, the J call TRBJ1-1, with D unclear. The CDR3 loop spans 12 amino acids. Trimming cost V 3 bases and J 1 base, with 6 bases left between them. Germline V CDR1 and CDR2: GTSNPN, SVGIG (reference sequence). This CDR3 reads CAWRSGNTEAFF. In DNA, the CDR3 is TGTGCCTGGAGGTCAGGGAACACTGAAGCTTTCTTT.

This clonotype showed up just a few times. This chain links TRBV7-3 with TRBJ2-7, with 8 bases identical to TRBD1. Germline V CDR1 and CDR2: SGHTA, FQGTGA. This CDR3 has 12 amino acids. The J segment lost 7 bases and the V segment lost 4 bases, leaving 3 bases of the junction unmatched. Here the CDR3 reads CASSSQGGEQYF. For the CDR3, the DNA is TGTGCCAGCAGCTCACAGGGGGGAGAGCAGTACTTC.

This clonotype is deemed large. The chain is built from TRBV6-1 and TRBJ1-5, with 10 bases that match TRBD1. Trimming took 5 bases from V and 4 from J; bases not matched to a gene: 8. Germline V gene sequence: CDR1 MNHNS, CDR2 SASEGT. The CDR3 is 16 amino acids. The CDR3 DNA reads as TGTGCCAGCAGTCCAGACAGGGGGCAAGAGAATCAGCCCCAGCATTTT. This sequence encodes CASSPDRGQENQPQHF.

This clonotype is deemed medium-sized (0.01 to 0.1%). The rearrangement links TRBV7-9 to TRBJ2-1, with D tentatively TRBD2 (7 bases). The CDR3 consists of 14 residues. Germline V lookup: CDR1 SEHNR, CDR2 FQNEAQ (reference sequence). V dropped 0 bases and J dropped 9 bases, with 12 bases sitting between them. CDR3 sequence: CASSLAGGASEQFF. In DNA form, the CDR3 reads TGTGCCAGCAGCTTAGCGGGGGGGGCCTCTGAGCAGTTCTTC.

The DNA for the CDR3 is TGTGCCAGCAGTGAATTTGTGGGGGGAAACACCATATATTTT. Protein product: CASSEFVGGNTIYF. This chain connects TRBV2 to TRBJ1-3; D call uncertain. Trimming stripped 2 bases from V and 4 bases from J, with 9 bases between. This CDR3 spans 14 amino acids. Germline lookup yields CDR1 SNHLY and CDR2 FYNNEI.

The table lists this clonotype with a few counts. The DNA for the CDR3 is TGTGCCAGCAGCTACCAGACTAGCGCAGATACGCAGTATTTT. Protein sequence: CASSYQTSADTQYF. V is TRBV12-3 or TRBV12-4 and J is TRBJ2-3; TRBD2 agrees at 8 bases. J gave up 4 bases and V 6 bases, and 6 bases lay outside the gene matches. The length of the CDR3 is 14 residues.

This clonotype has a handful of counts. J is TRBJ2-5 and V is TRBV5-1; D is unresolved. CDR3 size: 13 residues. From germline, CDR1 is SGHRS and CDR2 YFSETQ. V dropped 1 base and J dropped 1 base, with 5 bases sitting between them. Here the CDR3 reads CASSLTAQETQYF. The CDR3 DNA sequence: TGCGCCAGCAGCTTGACAGCCCAAGAGACCCAGTACTTC. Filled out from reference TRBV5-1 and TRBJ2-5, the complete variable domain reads KAGVTQTPRYLIKTRGQQVTLSCSPISGHRSVSWYQQTPGQGLQFLFEYFSETQRNKGNFPGRFSGRQFSNSRSEMNVSTLELGDSALYLCASSLTAQETQYFGPGTRLLVL.